The 7 T cell receptor beta chains reported below all come from one sample, sequenced in a study of cytomegalovirus exposure and HLA in healthy donors. The PCR had 60 Vbeta and 13 Jbeta primers. Measured with immunoSEQ multiplex PCR; TCRdb has only the in-frame clones, and not every one. Of some 200,000 clones detected, around 83% appear once; the ten largest clones hold over 1.1%. Sequences were obtained from PBMCs. Source of these receptors: a girl aged 10 to 17 in good health and CMV-seronegative.

This chain uses TRBV19 with TRBJ2-3, with 9 bases identical to TRBD2. CDR3 length: 18 amino acids. Germline-derived CDR1 and CDR2 are LNHDA and SQIVND (reference sequence). V shed 4 bases, J shed 3 bases, and the junction held 14 bases outside the gene matches. The CDR3 region is CASSTTGLRGLATDTQYF. CDR3 nucleotide sequence: TGTGCCAGTAGTACGACAGGGTTGAGAGGACTAGCGACAGATACGCAGTATTTT.

Regarding this clone: Germline is not matched at one junction end, which may reflect a read error. The chain couples TRBV30 to TRBJ2-1; 14 nucleotides match TRBD2. Germline V gives CDR1 GTSNPN, CDR2 SVGIG (reference sequence). CDR3 length: 13 residues. Written as DNA, the CDR3 is TGTGCCTCAAATCCGGGACTAGCGGGAGCCTCCATCTTC. The encoded protein is CASNPGLAGASIF.

The CDR3 sequence: CASSTDQTSGGRDTQYF. The DNA for the CDR3 is TGTGCCAGCAGTACTGACCAGACTAGCGGGGGGAGGGATACGCAGTATTTT. This chain uses TRBV28 with TRBJ2-3; 13 nucleotides agree with TRBD2. The CDR3 length is 17 residues. Germline V gives CDR1 MDHEN, CDR2 SYDVKM. The J segment lost 6 bases and the V segment lost 5 bases, leaving 11 bases of the junction unmatched. Combining the CDR3 with reference TRBV28 and TRBJ2-3 gives the whole variable domain DVKVTQSSRYLVKRTGEKVFLECVQDMDHENMFWYRQDPGLGLRLIYFSYDVKMKEKGDIPEGYSVSREKKERFSLILESASTNQTSMYLCASSTDQTSGGRDTQYFGPGTRLTVL.

The chain carries TRBV7-6 and TRBJ1-3, with D tentatively TRBD1 (5 bases). The CDR3 has 20 amino acids. The germline V and J ends were trimmed by 1 base and 4 bases, with 26 bases remaining between them. Per the germline V gene, CDR1 is SGHVS and CDR2 is FNYEAQ. The CDR3 loop reads CASSLGPAGARLFRGNTIYF. The CDR3 coding sequence is TGTGCCAGCAGCTTAGGGCCCGCTGGGGCTAGGTTATTTCGAGGAAACACCATATATTTT.

V usage is TRBV7-2 and J usage is TRBJ2-5, with D perhaps matching TRBD1 (6 bases). The V gene's germline CDR1 is SGHTA and CDR2 FQGNSA. The CDR3 contains 14 residues. V lost 2 bases to trimming and J lost 5 bases, with 12 bases between them. The CDR3 DNA is TGTGCCAGCAGCTTATCCGGGACACAGGAGACCCAGTACTTC. This gives the protein CASSLSGTQETQYF.

J is TRBJ2-3 and V is TRBV7-9; 7 bases agree with TRBD1. This CDR3 is 14 amino acids long. V lost 5 bases and J lost 2; bases outside the gene matches: 4. The germline CDR1 and CDR2 sequences are SEHNR and FQNEAQ (reference sequence). The CDR3 DNA reads TGTGCCAGCAGCATGACAGGGTTCACAGATACGCAGTATTTT. It translates to CASSMTGFTDTQYF.

The chain combines TRBV28 with TRBJ1-4; 7 positions match TRBD1. The V gene end was trimmed by 3 bases and the J gene end by 7 bases; junction bases not matched to a gene: 17. Germline V gene data show CDR1 as MDHEN and CDR2 as SYDVKM. The CDR3 extends over 18 amino acids. CDR3 nucleotide sequence: TGTGCCAGCAGTTTGGGATTGACAGGGATCCTCCGAGTTGAAAAACTGTTTTTT. As protein: CASSLGLTGILRVEKLFF.